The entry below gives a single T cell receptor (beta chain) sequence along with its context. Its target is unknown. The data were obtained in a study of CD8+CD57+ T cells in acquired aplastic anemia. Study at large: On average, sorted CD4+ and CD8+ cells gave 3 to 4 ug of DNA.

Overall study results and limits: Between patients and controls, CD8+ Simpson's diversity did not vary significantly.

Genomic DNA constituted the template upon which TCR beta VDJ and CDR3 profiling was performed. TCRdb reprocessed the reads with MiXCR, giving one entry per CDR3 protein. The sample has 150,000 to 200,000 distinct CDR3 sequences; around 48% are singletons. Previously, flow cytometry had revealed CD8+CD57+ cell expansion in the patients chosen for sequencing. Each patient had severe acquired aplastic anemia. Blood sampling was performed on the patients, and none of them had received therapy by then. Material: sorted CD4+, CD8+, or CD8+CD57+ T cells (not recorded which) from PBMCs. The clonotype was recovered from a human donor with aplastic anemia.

The CDR3 region has the DNA TGTGCCAGCAGTGAGCCTCCCGGGCAGCCCCAGCATTTT. It encodes CASSEPPGQPQHF. The chain combines TRBV2 with TRBJ1-5; D not certain. Between the trimmed V and J ends, which lost 3 bases and 7 bases, there was a span of 10 bases. The germline V gene encodes CDR1 SNHLY and CDR2 FYNNEI. CDR3 length: 13 residues.